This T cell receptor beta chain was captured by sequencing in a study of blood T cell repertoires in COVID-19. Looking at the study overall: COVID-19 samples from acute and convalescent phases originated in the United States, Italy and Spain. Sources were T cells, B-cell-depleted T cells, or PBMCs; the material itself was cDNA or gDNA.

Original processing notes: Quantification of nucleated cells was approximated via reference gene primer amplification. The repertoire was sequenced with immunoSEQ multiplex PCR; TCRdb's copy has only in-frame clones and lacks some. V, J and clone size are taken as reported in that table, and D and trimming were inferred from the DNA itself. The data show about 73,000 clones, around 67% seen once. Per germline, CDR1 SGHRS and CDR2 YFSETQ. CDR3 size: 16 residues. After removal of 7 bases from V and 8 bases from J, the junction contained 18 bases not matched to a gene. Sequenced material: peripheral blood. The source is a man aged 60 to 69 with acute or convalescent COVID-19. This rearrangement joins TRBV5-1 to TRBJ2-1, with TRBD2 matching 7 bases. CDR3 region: CASGIPSGIWSDEQFF. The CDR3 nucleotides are TGCGCCAGCGGAATACCTAGCGGAATATGGTCCGATGAGCAGTTCTTC. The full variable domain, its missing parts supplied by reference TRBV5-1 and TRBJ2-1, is KAGVTQTPRYLIKTRGQQVTLSCSPISGHRSVSWYQQTPGQGLQFLFEYFSETQRNKGNFPGRFSGRQFSNSRSEMNVSTLELGDSALYLCASGIPSGIWSDEQFFGPGTRLTVL.